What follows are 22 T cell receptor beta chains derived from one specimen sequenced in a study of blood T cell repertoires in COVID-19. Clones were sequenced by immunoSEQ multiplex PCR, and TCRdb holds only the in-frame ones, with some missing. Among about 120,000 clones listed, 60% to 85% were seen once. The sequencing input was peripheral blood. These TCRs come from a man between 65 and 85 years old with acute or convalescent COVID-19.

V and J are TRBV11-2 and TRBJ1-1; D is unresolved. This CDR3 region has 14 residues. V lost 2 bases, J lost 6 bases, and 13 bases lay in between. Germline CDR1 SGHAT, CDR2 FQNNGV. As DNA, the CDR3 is TGTGCCAGCAGCTTAATCCGGTCTTTAGCTGAAGCTTTCTTT. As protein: CASSLIRSLAEAFF.

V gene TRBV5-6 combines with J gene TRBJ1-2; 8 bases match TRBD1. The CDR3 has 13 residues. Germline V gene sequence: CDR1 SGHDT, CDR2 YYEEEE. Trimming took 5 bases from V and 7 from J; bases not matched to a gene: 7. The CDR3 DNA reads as TGTGCCAGCAGAGTGGACAGGGCTCTTGGCTACACCTTC. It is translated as CASRVDRALGYTF.

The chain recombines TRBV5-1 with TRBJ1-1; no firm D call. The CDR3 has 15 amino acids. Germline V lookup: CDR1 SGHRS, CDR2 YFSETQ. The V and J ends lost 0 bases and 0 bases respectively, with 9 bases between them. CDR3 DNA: TGCGCCAGCAGCTTGGGGGCGTTGCTGAACACTGAAGCTTTCTTT. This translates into CASSLGALLNTEAFF. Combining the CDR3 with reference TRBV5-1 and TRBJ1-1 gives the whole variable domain KAGVTQTPRYLIKTRGQQVTLSCSPISGHRSVSWYQQTPGQGLQFLFEYFSETQRNKGNFPGRFSGRQFSNSRSEMNVSTLELGDSALYLCASSLGALLNTEAFFGQGTRLTVV.

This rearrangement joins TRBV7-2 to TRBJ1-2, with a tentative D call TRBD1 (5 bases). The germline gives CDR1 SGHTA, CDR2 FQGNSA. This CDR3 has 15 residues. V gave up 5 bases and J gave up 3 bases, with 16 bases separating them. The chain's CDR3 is CASSPGLGIDYGYTF. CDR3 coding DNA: TGTGCCAGCAGCCCGGGACTGGGGATCGACTATGGCTACACCTTC.

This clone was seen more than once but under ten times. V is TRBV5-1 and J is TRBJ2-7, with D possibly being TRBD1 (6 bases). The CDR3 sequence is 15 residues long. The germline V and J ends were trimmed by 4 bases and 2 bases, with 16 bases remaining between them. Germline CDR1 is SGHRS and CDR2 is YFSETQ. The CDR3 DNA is TGCGCCAGCAGCCCCCGCCAGGACAGAGCCTACGAGCAGTACTTC. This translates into CASSPRQDRAYEQYF.

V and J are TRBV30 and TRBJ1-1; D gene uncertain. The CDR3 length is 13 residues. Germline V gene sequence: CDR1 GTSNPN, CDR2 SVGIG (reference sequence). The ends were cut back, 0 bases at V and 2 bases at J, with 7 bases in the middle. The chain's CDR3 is CAWSVQSNTEAFF. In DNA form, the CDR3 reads TGTGCCTGGAGTGTACAGAGTAACACTGAAGCTTTCTTT.

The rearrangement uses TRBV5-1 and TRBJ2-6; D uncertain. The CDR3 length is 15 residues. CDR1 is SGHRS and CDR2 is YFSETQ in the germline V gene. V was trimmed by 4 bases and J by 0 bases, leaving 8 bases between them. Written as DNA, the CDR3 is TGCGCCAGCAGCCCTGTCTTCTCTGGGGCCAACGTCCTGACTTTC. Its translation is CASSPVFSGANVLTF. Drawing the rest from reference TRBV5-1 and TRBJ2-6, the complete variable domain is KAGVTQTPRYLIKTRGQQVTLSCSPISGHRSVSWYQQTPGQGLQFLFEYFSETQRNKGNFPGRFSGRQFSNSRSEMNVSTLELGDSALYLCASSPVFSGANVLTFGAGSRLTVL.

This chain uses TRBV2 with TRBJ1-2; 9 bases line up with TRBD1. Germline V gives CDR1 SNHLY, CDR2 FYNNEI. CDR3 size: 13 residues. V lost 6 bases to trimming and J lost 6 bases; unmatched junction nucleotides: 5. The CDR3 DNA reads TGTGCCAGCAGCGGGACAGGGAGGGATGGCTACACCTTC. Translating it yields CASSGTGRDGYTF.

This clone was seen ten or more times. The DNA for the CDR3 is TGTGCCACCAAAGACAGGACTAACACCGGGGAGCTGTTTTTT. Translating gives CATKDRTNTGELFF. The chain has TRBV6-5 and TRBJ2-2; D perhaps matches TRBD1 (6 bases). Germline assignment: CDR1 MNHEY and CDR2 SVGAGI. V lost 10 bases and J 2 bases, leaving 14 bases between the germline ends. This CDR3 has 14 residues.

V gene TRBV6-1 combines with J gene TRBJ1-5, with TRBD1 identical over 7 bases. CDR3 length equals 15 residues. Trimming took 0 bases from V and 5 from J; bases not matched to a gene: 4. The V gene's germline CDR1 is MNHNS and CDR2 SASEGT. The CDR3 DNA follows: TGTGCCAGCAGTGAAGCAGGGGGCGCATATCAGCCCCAGCATTTT. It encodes CASSEAGGAYQPQHF.

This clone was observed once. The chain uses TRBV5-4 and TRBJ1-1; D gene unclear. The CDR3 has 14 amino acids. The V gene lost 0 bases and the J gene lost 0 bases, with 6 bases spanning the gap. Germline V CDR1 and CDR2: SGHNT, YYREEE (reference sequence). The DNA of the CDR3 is TGTGCCAGCAGCTTGGGGGCAGTGAACACTGAAGCTTTCTTT. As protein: CASSLGAVNTEAFF.

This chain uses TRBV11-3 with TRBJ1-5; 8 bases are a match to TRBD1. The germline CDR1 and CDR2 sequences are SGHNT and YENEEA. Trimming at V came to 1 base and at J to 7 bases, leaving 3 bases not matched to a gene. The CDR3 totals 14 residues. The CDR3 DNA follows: TGTGCCAGCAGCTTAGGGGACAGGCTGCAGCCCCAGCATTTT. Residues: CASSLGDRLQPQHF. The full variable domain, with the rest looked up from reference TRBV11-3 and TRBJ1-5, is EAGVVQSPRYKIIEKKQPVAFWCNPISGHNTLYWYLQNLGQGPELLIRYENEEAVDDSQLPKDRFSAERLKGVDSTLKIQPAELGDSAVYLCASSLGDRLQPQHFGDGTRLSIL.

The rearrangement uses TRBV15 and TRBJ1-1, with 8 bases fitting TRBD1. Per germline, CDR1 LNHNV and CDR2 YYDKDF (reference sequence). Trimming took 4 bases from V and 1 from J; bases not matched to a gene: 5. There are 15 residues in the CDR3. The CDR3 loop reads CATSTRGRRNTEAFF. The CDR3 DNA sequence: TGTGCCACCAGCACCAGGGGGCGGCGGAACACTGAAGCTTTCTTT.

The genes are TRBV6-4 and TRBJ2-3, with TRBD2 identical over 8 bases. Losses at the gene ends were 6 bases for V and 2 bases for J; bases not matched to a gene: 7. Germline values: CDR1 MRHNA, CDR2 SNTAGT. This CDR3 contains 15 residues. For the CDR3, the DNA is TGTGCCAGCAGGCCCTGGCGGGGGGACACAGATACGCAGTATTTT. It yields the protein CASRPWRGDTDTQYF.

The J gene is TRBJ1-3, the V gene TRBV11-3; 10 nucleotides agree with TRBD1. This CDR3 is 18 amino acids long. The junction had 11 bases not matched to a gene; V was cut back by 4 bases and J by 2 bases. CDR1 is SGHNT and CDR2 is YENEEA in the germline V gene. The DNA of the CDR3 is TGTGCCAGCAGCTCGAGACAGGGGGCCCTGAGGGCTGGAAACACCATATATTTT. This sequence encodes CASSSRQGALRAGNTIYF. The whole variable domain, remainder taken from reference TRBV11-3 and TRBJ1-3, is EAGVVQSPRYKIIEKKQPVAFWCNPISGHNTLYWYLQNLGQGPELLIRYENEEAVDDSQLPKDRFSAERLKGVDSTLKIQPAELGDSAVYLCASSSRQGALRAGNTIYFGEGSWLTVV.

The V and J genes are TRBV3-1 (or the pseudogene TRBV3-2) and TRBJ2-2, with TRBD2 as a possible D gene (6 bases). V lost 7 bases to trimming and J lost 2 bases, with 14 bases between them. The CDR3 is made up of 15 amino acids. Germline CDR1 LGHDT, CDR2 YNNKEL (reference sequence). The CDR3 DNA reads TGTGCCAGCACCGCTGGGAGGACAAACACCGGGGAGCTGTTTTTT. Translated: CASTAGRTNTGELFF.

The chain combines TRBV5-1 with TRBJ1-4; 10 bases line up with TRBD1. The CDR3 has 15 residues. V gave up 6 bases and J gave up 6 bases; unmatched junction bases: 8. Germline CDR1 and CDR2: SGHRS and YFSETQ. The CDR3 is CASTRGTGDYEKLFF. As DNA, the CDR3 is TGCGCCAGCACCCGAGGGACAGGGGATTATGAAAAACTGTTTTTT.

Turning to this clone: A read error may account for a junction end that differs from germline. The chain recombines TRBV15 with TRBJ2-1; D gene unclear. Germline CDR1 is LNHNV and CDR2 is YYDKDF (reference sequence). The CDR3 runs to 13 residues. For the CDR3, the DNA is TGTGCCACCAGCCCCCCCCGCTTGCAGAGGAAAATCTTC. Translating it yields CATSPPRLQRKIF.

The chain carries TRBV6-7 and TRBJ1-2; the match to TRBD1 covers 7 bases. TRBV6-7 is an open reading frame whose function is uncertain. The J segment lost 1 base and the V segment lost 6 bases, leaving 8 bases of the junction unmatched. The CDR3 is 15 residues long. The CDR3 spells CASSPGQGVNYGYTF. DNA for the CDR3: TGTGCCAGCAGCCCCGGGCAGGGGGTTAACTATGGCTACACCTTC.

DNA of the CDR3: TGCAGCGTTGATGCGCAGGGGGATCAAGAGACCCAGTACTTC. Encoded protein: CSVDAQGDQETQYF. The rearrangement joins TRBV29-1 to TRBJ2-5, with 7 bases identical to TRBD1. The CDR3 loop spans 14 amino acids. After removal of 3 bases from V and 2 bases from J, the junction contained 6 bases not matched to a gene. Germline assignment: CDR1 SQVTM and CDR2 ANQGSEA.

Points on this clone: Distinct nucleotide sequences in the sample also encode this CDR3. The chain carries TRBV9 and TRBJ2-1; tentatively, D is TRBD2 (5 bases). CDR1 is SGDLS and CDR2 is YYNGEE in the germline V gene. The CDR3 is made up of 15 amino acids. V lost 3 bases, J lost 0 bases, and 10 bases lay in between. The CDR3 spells CASSAGVDSYNEQFF. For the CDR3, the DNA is TGTGCCAGCAGCGCCGGGGTCGACTCCTACAATGAGCAGTTCTTC.

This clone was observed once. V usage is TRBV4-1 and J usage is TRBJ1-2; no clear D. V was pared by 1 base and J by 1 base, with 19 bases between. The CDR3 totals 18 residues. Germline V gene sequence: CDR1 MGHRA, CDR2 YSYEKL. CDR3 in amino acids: CASSQGRAQLDYNYGYTF. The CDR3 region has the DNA TGCGCCAGCAGCCAAGGGCGGGCGCAGCTCGATTATAACTATGGCTACACCTTC.